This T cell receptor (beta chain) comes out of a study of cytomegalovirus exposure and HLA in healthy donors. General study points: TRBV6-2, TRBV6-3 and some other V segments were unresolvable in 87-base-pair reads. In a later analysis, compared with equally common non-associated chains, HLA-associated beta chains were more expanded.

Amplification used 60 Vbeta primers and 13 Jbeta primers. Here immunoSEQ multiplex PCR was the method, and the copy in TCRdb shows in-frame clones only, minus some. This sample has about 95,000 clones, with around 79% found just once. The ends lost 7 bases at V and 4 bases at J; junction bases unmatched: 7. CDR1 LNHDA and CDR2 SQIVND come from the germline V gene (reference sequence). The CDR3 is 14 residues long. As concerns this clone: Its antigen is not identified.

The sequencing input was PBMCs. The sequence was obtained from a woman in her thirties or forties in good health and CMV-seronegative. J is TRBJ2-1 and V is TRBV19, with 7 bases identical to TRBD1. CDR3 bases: TGTGCCAGTAAAGGGCAGGGGGTTTACAATGAGCAGTTCTTC. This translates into CASKGQGVYNEQFF.